This TCR beta chain was sequenced during a study of blood T cell repertoires in COVID-19 (dated by TCRdb to about 2020). Turning to the overall study: Samples from collaborators originated in the United States, Italy and Spain and spanned both the acute and convalescent phases of COVID-19. Sample metadata almost always included a de-identified subject ID, COVID-19 status, age in years and sex. A freely available public database, intended as a resource for researchers studying the immune response to SARS-CoV-2, is where the repertoires were released. Samples came from the ongoing ImmuneRACE study (first 160 participants) plus 1,254 subjects from 6 global collaborators. The material from the prospective study consisted of cDNA or gDNA derived from T cells, B-cell-depleted T cells, or PBMCs. Where available, HLA class I and class II types were taken from metadata supplied by the sample provider and were not determined by assay-based typing. Subjects who had been exposed to COVID-19, were actively infected with it, or had recovered from it provided the deeply sampled blood TCRbeta repertoires that made up the dataset. Findings and caveats that apply to the study as a whole: The quantity of clinical and demographic metadata differed by source and by participant and was supplied without curation.

Enrolling through a virtual design, the prospective study's participants ranged in age from about 18 to 100 years and lived across 24 United States geographic areas. In the prospective study, cohorts were assigned on the basis of participant-reported clinical history obtained from a screening survey and a study questionnaire. Recovered participants in ImmuneRACE Cohort 3 were defined by two consecutive negative NP/OP PCR tests, clearance by a healthcare professional, or resolution of symptoms. Each participant in the prospective study had whole blood, serum and a nasopharyngeal or oropharyngeal swab collected by mobile phlebotomists. Additional blood draws and questionnaires over an approximately two-month period could optionally be provided by prospective study participants. Before DNA extraction, blood samples from the prospective study were shipped at room temperature or frozen. From the cysteine up to the phenylalanine, the CDR3 has a length of 13 residues. Left in the record is the CDR3 DNA by itself, 39 bases read in frame from the first base. Germline trimming: 9 bases from V, 1 base from J; junction bases outside gene matches: 5. The germline V gene encodes CDR1 MNHEY and CDR2 SMNVEV (reference sequence).

The immunoSEQ Assay, a bias-controlled multiplex PCR, was used to amplify TCRbeta CDR3 regions from genomic DNA. On the authors' methods: Nucleated cell counts per sample were estimated from amplification of reference gene primers within the assay. Sequence reads were collapsed and filtered to measure the absolute abundance of every unique TCRbeta CDR3 rearrangement. Productive Simpson clonality was computed per sample as the square root of Simpson's diversity index over productive rearrangements. TCRdb obtained this table from immuneACCESS and retained in-frame rearrangements with V and J assigned. These tables miss some clones; where compared with another copy, unresolved V genes account for less than half of the shortfall, and the remainder is unexplained. That table is the source of V, J and clone size, and D and trimming were worked out from the DNA. The sample data list approximately 200,000 clones, and about 81% of these were observed just once. Together, the top ten hold around a tenth of the sample.

On this clone: Its antigen is not yet known. No clone much larger than this one lies a single base away; base qualities are absent.

This receptor was taken from a middle-aged man who had recovered from COVID-19. Sequenced: PBMCs or T cells enriched from blood (not recorded which). The chain is encoded by TRBV27 joined to TRBJ2-7; 8 middle bases align to TRBD2. CDR3 loop: CASSGVYSYEQYF. The nucleotide sequence is given as TGTGCCAGTAGCGGGGTATATTCCTACGAGCAGTACTTC.